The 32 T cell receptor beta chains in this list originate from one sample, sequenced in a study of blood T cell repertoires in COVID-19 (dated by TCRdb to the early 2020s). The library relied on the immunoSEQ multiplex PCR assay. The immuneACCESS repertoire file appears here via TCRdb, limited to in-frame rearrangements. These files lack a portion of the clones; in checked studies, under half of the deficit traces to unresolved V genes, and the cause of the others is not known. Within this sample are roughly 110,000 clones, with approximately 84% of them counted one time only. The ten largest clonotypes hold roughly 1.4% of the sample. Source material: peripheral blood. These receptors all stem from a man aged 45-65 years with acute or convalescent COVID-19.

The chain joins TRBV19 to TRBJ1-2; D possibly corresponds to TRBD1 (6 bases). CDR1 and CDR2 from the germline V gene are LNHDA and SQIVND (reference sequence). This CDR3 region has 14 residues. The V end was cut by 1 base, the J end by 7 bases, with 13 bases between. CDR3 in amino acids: CASSIARTGPGYTF. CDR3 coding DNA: TGTGCCAGTAGTATAGCACGAACAGGGCCTGGCTACACCTTC.

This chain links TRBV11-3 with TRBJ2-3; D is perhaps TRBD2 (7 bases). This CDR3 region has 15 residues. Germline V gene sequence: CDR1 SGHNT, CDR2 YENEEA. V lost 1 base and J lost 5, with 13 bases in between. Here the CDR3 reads CASSLGGGLQDTQYF. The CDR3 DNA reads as TGTGCCAGCAGCTTAGGGGGGGGCCTGCAAGATACGCAGTATTTT. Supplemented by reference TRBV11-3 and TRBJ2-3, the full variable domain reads EAGVVQSPRYKIIEKKQPVAFWCNPISGHNTLYWYLQNLGQGPELLIRYENEEAVDDSQLPKDRFSAERLKGVDSTLKIQPAELGDSAVYLCASSLGGGLQDTQYFGPGTRLTVL.

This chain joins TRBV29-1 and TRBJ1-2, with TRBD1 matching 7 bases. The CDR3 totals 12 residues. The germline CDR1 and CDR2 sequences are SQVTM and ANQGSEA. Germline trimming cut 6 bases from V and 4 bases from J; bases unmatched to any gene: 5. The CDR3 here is CSVGQGGYGYTF. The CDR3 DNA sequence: TGCAGCGTCGGCCAGGGGGGCTATGGCTACACCTTC.

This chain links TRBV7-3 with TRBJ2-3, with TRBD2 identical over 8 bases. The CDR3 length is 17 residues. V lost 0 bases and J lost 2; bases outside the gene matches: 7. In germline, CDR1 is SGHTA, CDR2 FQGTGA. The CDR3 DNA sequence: TGTGCCAGCAGCTTAACCCCCCAGCGGGGGCTCACAGATACGCAGTATTTT. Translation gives CASSLTPQRGLTDTQYF.

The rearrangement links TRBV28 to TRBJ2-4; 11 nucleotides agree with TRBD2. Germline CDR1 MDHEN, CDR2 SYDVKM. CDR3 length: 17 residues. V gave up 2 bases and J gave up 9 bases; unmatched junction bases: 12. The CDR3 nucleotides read TGTGCCAGCAGTTTACCGCTAGCGGGGGGCCCTTACGGCATTCAGTACTTC. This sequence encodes CASSLPLAGGPYGIQYF.

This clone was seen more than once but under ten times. The CDR3 loop reads CASSQDSWGREGGYTF. For the CDR3, the DNA is TGTGCCAGCAGCCAAGATAGTTGGGGCAGGGAGGGTGGCTACACCTTC. The J gene is TRBJ1-2, the V gene TRBV4-2, with TRBD1 as a possible D gene (5 bases). Germline CDR1 is LGHNA and CDR2 is YNFKEQ. This CDR3 region has 16 residues. Trimming took off 0 bases at V and 7 bases at J, with 18 bases between the two ends.

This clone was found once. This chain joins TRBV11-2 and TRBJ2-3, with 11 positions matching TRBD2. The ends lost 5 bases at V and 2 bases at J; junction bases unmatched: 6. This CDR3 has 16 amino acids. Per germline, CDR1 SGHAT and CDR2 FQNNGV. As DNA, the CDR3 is TGTGCCAGCAGCACGGGACTAGCGGAATACACAGATACGCAGTATTTT. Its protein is CASSTGLAEYTDTQYF.

The CDR3 loop reads CASSWGQGSNTEAFF. The CDR3 bases are TGCGCCAGCAGCTGGGGACAGGGATCGAACACTGAAGCTTTCTTT. The chain has TRBV5-1 and TRBJ1-1, with 9 bases identical to TRBD1. The CDR3 runs 15 residues. The V gene end was trimmed by 3 bases and the J gene end by 1 base; junction bases not matched to a gene: 4. Germline CDR1 and CDR2: SGHRS and YFSETQ.

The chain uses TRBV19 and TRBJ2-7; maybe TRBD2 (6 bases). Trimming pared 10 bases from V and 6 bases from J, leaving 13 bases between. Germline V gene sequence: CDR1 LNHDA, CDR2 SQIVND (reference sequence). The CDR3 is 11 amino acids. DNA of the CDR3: TGTGCCACTTCCGGAGGGGTCGAGCAGTACTTC. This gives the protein CATSGGVEQYF. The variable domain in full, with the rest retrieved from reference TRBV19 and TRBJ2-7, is DGGITQSPKYLFRKEGQNVTLSCEQNLNHDAMYWYRQDPGQGLRLIYYSQIVNDFQKGDIAEGYSVSREKKESFPLTVTSAQKNPTAFYLCATSGGVEQYFGPGTRLTVT.

In DNA, the CDR3 is TGTGCCAGCAGTGACACGGTTCAGCCCCAGCATTTT. Protein sequence: CASSDTVQPQHF. This chain joins TRBV6-1 and TRBJ1-5, with D uncertain. This CDR3 comprises 12 residues. In germline, CDR1 is MNHNS, CDR2 SASEGT. The ends were cut back, 3 bases at V and 6 bases at J, with 6 bases in the middle.

CDR3 coding DNA: TGTGCCAGCAGCAGACCAGGGGGGCCCCAGCATTTT. Amino acid sequence: CASSRPGGPQHF. The gene calls are TRBV6-5 and TRBJ1-5; TRBD1 matches at 7 bases. Germline CDR1 reads MNHEY; CDR2 reads SVGAGI. The CDR3 length is 12 residues. The J segment lost 9 bases and the V segment lost 6 bases, leaving 5 bases of the junction unmatched.

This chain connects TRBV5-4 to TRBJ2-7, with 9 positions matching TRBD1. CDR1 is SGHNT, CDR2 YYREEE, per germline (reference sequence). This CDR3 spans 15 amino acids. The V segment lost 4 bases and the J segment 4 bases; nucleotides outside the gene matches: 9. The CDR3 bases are TGTGCCAGCAGCCAGGGACAGGGTCTTCAGTACGAGCAGTACTTC. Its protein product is CASSQGQGLQYEQYF.

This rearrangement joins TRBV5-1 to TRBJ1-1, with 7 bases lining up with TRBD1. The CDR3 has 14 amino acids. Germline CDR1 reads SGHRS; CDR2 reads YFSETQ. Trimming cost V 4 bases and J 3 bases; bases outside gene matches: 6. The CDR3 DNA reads TGCGCCAGCAGCGTACGACAGGGTGACACTGAAGCTTTCTTT. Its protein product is CASSVRQGDTEAFF.

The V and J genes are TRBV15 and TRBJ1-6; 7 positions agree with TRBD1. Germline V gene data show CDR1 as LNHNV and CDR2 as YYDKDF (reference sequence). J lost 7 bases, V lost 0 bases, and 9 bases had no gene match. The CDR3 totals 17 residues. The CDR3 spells CATSRDRTGALNSPLHF. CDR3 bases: TGTGCCACCAGCAGAGATCGTACAGGGGCATTAAATTCACCCCTCCACTTT.

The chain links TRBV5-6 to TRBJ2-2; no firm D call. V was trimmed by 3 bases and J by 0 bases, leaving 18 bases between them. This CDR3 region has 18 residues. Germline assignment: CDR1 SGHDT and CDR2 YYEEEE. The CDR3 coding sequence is TGTGCCAGCAGCTCGGTGGTGAAGCCCGTTTCGAACACCGGGGAGCTGTTTTTT. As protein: CASSSVVKPVSNTGELFF.

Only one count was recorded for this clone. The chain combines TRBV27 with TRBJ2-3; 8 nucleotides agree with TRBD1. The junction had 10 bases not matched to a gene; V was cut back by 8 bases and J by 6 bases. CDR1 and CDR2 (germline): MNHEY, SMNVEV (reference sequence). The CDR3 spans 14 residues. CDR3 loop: CASRRGRGQDTQYF. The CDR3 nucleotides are TGTGCCAGCCGGAGGGGCAGGGGGCAGGATACGCAGTATTTT.

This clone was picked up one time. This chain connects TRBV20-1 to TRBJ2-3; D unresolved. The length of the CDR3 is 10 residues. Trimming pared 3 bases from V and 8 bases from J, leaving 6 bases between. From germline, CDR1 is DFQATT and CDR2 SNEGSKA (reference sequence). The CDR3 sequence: CSASYGTQYF. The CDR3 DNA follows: TGCAGTGCTAGTTACGGTACGCAGTATTTT.

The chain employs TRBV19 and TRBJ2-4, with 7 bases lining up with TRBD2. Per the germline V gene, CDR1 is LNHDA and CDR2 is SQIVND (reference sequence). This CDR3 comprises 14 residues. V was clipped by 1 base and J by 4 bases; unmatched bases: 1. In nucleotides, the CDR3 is TGTGCCAGTAGTATAGGGGGGGGAAAAAACATTCAGTACTTC. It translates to CASSIGGGKNIQYF.

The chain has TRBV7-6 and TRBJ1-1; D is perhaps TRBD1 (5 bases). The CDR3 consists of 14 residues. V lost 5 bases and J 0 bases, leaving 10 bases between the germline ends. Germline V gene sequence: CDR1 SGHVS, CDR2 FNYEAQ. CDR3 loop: CASSAGRMNTEAFF. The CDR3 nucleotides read TGTGCCAGCAGCGCGGGACGGATGAACACTGAAGCTTTCTTT.

CDR3 in amino acids: CATSSRVRPLSSGNTIYF. The CDR3 region has the DNA TGTGCCACCAGCAGTCGGGTCCGACCCCTAAGCTCTGGAAACACCATATATTTT. The rearrangement links TRBV15 to TRBJ1-3; D gene uncertain. Trimming cost V 3 bases and J 0 bases, with 18 bases left between them. The CDR3 spans 18 residues. Germline V gene lookup returns CDR1 LNHNV and CDR2 YYDKDF (reference sequence). The whole variable domain, filled in from reference TRBV15 and TRBJ1-3, reads DAMVIQNPRYQVTQFGKPVTLSCSQTLNHNVMYWYQQKSSQAPKLLFHYYDKDFNNEADTPDNFQSRRPNTSFCFLDIRSPGLGDTAMYLCATSSRVRPLSSGNTIYFGEGSWLTVV.

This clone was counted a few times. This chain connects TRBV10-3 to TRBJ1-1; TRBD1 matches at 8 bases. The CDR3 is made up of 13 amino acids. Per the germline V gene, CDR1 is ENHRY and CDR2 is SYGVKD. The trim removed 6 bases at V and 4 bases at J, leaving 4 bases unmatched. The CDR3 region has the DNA TGTGCCATCAGCACAGGGGGGATCACTGAAGCTTTCTTT. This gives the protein CAISTGGITEAFF.

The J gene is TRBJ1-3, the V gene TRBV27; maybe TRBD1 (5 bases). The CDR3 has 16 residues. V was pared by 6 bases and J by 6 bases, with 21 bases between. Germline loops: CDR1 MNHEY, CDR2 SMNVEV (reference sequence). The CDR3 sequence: CASRKLNQGGQNTIYF. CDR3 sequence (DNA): TGTGCCAGCAGAAAGTTGAATCAGGGAGGACAAAACACCATATATTTT.

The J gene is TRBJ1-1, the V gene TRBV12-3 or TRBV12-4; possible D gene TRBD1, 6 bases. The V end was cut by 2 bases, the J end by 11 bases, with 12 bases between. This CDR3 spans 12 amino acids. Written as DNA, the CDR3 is TGTGCCAGCAGTTTAATGGACAGTTGGGCTTTCTTT. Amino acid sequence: CASSLMDSWAFF.

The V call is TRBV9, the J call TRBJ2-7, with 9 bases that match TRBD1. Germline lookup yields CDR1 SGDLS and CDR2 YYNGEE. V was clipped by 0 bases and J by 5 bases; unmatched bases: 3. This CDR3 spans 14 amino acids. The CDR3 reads CASSVAHRGHEQYF. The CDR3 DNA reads TGTGCCAGCAGCGTAGCGCACAGGGGGCACGAGCAGTACTTC. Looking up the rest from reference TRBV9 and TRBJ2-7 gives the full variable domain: DSGVTQTPKHLITATGQRVTLRCSPRSGDLSVYWYQQSLDQGLQFLIQYYNGEERAKGNILERFSAQQFPDLHSELNLSSLELGDSALYFCASSVAHRGHEQYFGPGTRLTVT.

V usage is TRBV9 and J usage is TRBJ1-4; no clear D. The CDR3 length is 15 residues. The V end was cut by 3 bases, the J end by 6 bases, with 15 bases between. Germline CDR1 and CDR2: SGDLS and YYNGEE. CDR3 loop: CASSERRGNDEKLFF. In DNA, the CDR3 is TGTGCCAGCAGCGAAAGGCGGGGTAACGATGAAAAACTGTTTTTT.

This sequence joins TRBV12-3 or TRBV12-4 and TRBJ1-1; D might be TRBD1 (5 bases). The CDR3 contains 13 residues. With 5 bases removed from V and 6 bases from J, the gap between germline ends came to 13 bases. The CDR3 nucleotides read TGTGCCAGCAGTCTGGGGCCGTACGCTGAAGCTTTCTTT. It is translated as CASSLGPYAEAFF.

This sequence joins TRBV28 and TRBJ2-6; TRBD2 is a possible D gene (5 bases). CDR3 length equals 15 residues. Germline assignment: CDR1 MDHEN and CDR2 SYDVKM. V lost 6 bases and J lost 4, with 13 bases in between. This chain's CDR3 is CASSPRGLGANVLTF. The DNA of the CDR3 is TGTGCCAGCAGCCCGCGAGGGCTAGGGGCCAACGTCCTGACTTTC.

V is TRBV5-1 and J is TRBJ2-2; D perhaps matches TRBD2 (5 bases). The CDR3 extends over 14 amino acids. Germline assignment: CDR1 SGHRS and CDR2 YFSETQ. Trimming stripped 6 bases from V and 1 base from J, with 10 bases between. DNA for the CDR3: TGCGCCAGCAATGAGGGCAGGAACACCGGGGAGCTGTTTTTT. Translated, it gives CASNEGRNTGELFF.

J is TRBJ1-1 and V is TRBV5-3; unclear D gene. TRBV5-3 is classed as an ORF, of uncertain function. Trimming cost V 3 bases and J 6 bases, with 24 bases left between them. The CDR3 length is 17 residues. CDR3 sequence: CARSSEAVQQEKPEAFF. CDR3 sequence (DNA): TGTGCCAGAAGCTCGGAGGCGGTCCAACAAGAAAAACCTGAAGCTTTCTTT.

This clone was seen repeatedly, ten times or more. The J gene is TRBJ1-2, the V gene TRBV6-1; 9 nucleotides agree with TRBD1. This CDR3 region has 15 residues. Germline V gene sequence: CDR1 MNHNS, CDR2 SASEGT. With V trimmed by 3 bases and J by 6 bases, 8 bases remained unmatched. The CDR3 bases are TGTGCCAGCAGTGAGGCGCTAGGGACAGGGAATGGCTACACCTTC. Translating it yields CASSEALGTGNGYTF.

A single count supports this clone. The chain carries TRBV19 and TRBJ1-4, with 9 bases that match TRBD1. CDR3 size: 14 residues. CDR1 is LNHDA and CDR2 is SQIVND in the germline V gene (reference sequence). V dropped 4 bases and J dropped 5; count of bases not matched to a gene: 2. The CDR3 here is CASSKTGGNEKLFF. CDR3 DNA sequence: TGTGCCAGTAGTAAGACAGGGGGGAATGAAAAACTGTTTTTT.

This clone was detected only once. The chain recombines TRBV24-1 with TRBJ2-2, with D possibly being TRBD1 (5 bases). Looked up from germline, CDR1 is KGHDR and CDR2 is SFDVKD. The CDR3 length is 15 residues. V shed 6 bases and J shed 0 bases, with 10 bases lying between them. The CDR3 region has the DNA TGTGCCACCAGTCTGGGGCACGCGAACACCGGGGAGCTGTTTTTT. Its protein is CATSLGHANTGELFF.